This T cell receptor beta chain was sequenced in a study of T cells in Graves' hyperthyroidism and ophthalmopathy. Whole-study findings and limits: Most thyroid clonotypes with frequency above 0.001 were detected in blood.

What was amplified from RNA transcripts were TCR beta CDR3 regions. The HTBI primer set was used in a first-round RT-PCR of the TCR CDR3. Each CDR3 protein is one row after TCRdb ran MiXCR on the multiplex PCR reads. In the table there are 500,000 or so distinct CDR3 sequences, 17% of which are singletons. Based on clinical symptoms, serum thyroxine and TRAb, thyroid ultrasound and orbital computed tomography, diagnoses were reached. In its sample, this clonotype was seen many times. What it binds is unknown. The receptor's source is a woman under 30 with Graves' ophthalmopathy. Sample: blood.

The CDR3 coding sequence is TGTGCCAGCAGCCCCCGGGGCCCTGGTGAGCAGTTCTTC. It encodes CASSPRGPGEQFF. J is TRBJ2-1 and V is TRBV7-9, with D tentatively TRBD1 or TRBD2 (5 bases each). Between the trimmed V and J ends, which lost 5 bases and 9 bases, there was a span of 14 bases. The germline V gene encodes CDR1 SEHNR and CDR2 FQNEAQ (reference sequence). The CDR3 sequence is 13 residues long. Together with reference TRBV7-9 and TRBJ2-1, the CDR3 gives the full variable domain: DTGVSQNPRHKITKRGQNVTFRCDPISEHNRLYWYRQTLGQGPEFLTYFQNEAQLEKSRLLSDRFSAERPKGSFSTLEIQRTEQGDSAMYLCASSPRGPGEQFFGPGTRLTVL.